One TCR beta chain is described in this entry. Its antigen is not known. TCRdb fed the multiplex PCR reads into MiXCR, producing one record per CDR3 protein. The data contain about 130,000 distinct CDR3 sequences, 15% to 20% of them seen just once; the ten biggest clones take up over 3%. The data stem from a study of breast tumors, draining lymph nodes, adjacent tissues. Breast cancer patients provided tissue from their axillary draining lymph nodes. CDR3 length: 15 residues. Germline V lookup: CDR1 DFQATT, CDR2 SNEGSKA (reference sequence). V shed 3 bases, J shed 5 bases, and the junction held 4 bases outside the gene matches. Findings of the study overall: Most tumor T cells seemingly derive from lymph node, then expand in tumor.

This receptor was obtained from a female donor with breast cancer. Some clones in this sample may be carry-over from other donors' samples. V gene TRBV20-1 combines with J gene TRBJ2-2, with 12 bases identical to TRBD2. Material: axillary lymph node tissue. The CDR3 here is CSARLGLAGTGELFF. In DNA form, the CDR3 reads TGCAGTGCTAGGCTTGGACTAGCGGGAACCGGGGAGCTGTTTTTT.